Listed below are T cell receptor beta chains from one sample, sequenced in a study of cytomegalovirus exposure and HLA in healthy donors. The assay was immunoSEQ multiplex PCR, and TCRdb's table has in-frame clones only and misses some. Of about 90,000 clones listed, 74% were seen once; the top ten hold 20% to 25%. What was sequenced was PBMCs. The source is a man aged 25 to 45 in good health and CMV-seropositive. The CDR3 runs from the conserved cysteine through the conserved F or W. A D gene is named only where the DNA matches it firmly. Only part of the rows carry a size: once, few, many, or a class if the clone is expanded.

v_gene: TRBV6-1
abundance: .
d_gene: .
j_gene: TRBJ1-6
CDR3aa: CASSEAEGMGSPLHF
CDR3nt: TGTGCCAGCAGTGAAGCTGAGGGAATGGGTTCACCCCTCCACTTT

v_gene: TRBV5-1
abundance: .
d_gene: TRBD2
j_gene: TRBJ2-2
CDR3aa: CATSEAGLPSGELFF
CDR3nt: TGCGCCACCTCCGAGGCGGGACTACCCTCCGGGGAGCTGTTTTTT

v_gene: TRBV30
abundance: .
d_gene: .
j_gene: TRBJ2-1
CDR3aa: CAWSVIGTGNEQFF
CDR3nt: TGTGCCTGGAGTGTAATCGGGACTGGGAATGAGCAGTTCTTC

v_gene: TRBV9
abundance: .
d_gene: TRBD2
j_gene: TRBJ2-7
CDR3aa: CASSVGAGANYEQYF
CDR3nt: TGTGCCAGCAGCGTAGGAGCGGGAGCTAACTACGAGCAGTACTTC

v_gene: TRBV7-8
abundance: .
d_gene: .
j_gene: TRBJ1-5
CDR3aa: CASSAFFTGGSNQPQHF
CDR3nt: TGTGCCAGCAGCGCCTTTTTCACCGGAGGGAGCAATCAGCCCCAGCATTTT

v_gene: TRBV11-2
abundance: .
d_gene: .
j_gene: TRBJ1-1
CDR3aa: CASSLSTGIRTEAFF
CDR3nt: TGTGCCAGCAGCTTAAGCACAGGGATACGGACTGAAGCTTTCTTT

v_gene: TRBV9
abundance: .
d_gene: TRBD1
j_gene: TRBJ2-5
CDR3aa: CASSASGTGGQEQYF
CDR3nt: TGTGCCAGCAGCGCATCCGGGACAGGGGGCCAAGAGCAGTACTTC

v_gene: TRBV18
abundance: .
d_gene: TRBD2
j_gene: TRBJ2-7
CDR3aa: CASSPTSGGHYEQYF
CDR3nt: TGTGCCAGCTCACCAACTAGCGGGGGCCACTACGAGCAGTACTTC

v_gene: TRBV30
abundance: .
d_gene: .
j_gene: TRBJ1-5
CDR3aa: CAWSVEEGRNQPQHF
CDR3nt: TGTGCCTGGAGTGTAGAGGAGGGAAGGAATCAGCCCCAGCATTTT

v_gene: TRBV19
abundance: .
d_gene: .
j_gene: TRBJ2-7
CDR3aa: CASSIDGRRAYEQYF
CDR3nt: TGTGCCAGTAGTATAGATGGGAGGAGGGCCTACGAGCAGTACTTC

v_gene: TRBV4-1
abundance: .
d_gene: TRBD2
j_gene: TRBJ2-3
CDR3aa: CASSPEGSGGYTDTQYF
CDR3nt: TGCGCCAGCAGCCCTGAGGGTAGCGGGGGGTACACAGATACGCAGTATTTT

v_gene: TRBV6-5
abundance: .
d_gene: .
j_gene: TRBJ1-2
CDR3aa: CASSYSRGHGYTF
CDR3nt: TGTGCCAGCAGTTACTCGAGAGGGCACGGCTACACCTTC

v_gene: TRBV4-3
abundance: .
d_gene: TRBD2
j_gene: TRBJ2-5
CDR3aa: CASSQETSGNQQYF
CDR3nt: TGCGCCAGCAGCCAAGAGACTAGCGGGAATCAGCAGTACTTC

v_gene: TRBV30
abundance: .
d_gene: TRBD1
j_gene: TRBJ1-2
CDR3aa: CAWSRDRPYGYTF
CDR3nt: TGTGCCTGGAGTAGGGACAGGCCCTATGGCTACACCTTC

v_gene: TRBV6-5
abundance: .
d_gene: TRBD1
j_gene: TRBJ2-1
CDR3aa: CASTGRGRLYNEQFF
CDR3nt: TGTGCCAGCACCGGCAGGGGGCGCCTCTACAATGAGCAGTTCTTC

v_gene: TRBV27
abundance: .
d_gene: TRBD1
j_gene: TRBJ2-7
CDR3aa: CASSLGTGVYEQYF
CDR3nt: TGTGCCAGCAGTTTAGGGACAGGAGTTTACGAGCAGTACTTC

v_gene: TRBV2
abundance: once
d_gene: .
j_gene: TRBJ2-2
CDR3aa: CASSPGTSTGELFF
CDR3nt: TGTGCCAGCAGTCCCGGGACAAGCACCGGGGAGCTGTTTTTT

v_gene: TRBV5-6
abundance: .
d_gene: TRBD1
j_gene: TRBJ1-6
CDR3aa: CASSLQTGPWGTLHF
CDR3nt: TGTGCCAGCAGCTTACAGACAGGGCCCTGGGGGACCCTCCACTTT

v_gene: TRBV2
abundance: once
d_gene: TRBD2
j_gene: TRBJ2-7
CDR3aa: CASTIAGMVNEQYF
CDR3nt: TGTGCCAGCACGATAGCGGGAATGGTCAACGAGCAGTACTTC

v_gene: TRBV5-1
abundance: .
d_gene: TRBD2
j_gene: TRBJ2-7
CDR3aa: CASSISGGDLYEQYF
CDR3nt: TGCGCCAGCAGCATTAGCGGGGGAGATCTTTACGAGCAGTACTTC

v_gene: TRBV30
abundance: few
d_gene: .
j_gene: TRBJ2-2
CDR3aa: CAWGWGPTWNTGELFF
CDR3nt: TGTGCCTGGGGGTGGGGGCCTACTTGGAACACCGGGGAGCTGTTTTTT

v_gene: TRBV2
abundance: .
d_gene: .
j_gene: TRBJ1-5
CDR3aa: CASSTNRAPSNQPQHF
CDR3nt: TGTGCCAGCAGTACAAACAGGGCCCCTAGCAATCAGCCCCAGCATTTT

v_gene: TRBV7-9
abundance: .
d_gene: TRBD1
j_gene: TRBJ2-3
CDR3aa: CAGSLGTATDTQYF
CDR3nt: TGTGCCGGCTCACTCGGGACAGCCACAGATACGCAGTATTTT

v_gene: TRBV4-1
abundance: .
d_gene: .
j_gene: TRBJ1-2
CDR3aa: CASSQDLNYGYTF
CDR3nt: TGCGCCAGCAGCCAAGATCTCAACTATGGCTACACCTTC

v_gene: TRBV5-4
abundance: .
d_gene: TRBD2
j_gene: TRBJ2-3
CDR3aa: CASTSTGGADTQYF
CDR3nt: TGTGCCAGCACTAGTACGGGGGGGGCAGATACGCAGTATTTT

v_gene: TRBV5-1
abundance: .
d_gene: TRBD1
j_gene: TRBJ2-3
CDR3aa: CASSPGQGGHTDTQYF
CDR3nt: TGCGCCAGCAGCCCGGGACAGGGTGGCCACACAGATACGCAGTATTTT